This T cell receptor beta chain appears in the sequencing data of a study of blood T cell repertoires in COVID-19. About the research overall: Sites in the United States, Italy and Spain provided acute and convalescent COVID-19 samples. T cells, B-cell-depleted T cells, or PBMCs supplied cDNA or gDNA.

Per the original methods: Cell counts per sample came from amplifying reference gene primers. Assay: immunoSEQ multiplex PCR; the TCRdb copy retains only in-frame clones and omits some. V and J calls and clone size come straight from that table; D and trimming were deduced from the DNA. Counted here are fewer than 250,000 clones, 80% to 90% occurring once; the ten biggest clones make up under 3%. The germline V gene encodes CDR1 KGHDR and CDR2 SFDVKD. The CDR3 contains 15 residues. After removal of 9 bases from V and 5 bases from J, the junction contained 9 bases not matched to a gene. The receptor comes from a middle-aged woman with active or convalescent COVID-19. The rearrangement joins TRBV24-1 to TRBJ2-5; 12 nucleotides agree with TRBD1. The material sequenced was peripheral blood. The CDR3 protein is CATEDSGQGAETQYF. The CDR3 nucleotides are TGTGCCACCGAAGATTCGGGACAGGGGGCCGAGACCCAGTACTTC.